A single sample is the source of the 4 T cell receptor beta chains below, sequenced in a study of T cells in Graves' hyperthyroidism and ophthalmopathy. Regions amplified from RNA transcripts were the TCR beta CDR3 regions. The HTBI set primed first-round TCR CDR3 RT-PCR. From the multiplex PCR reads, TCRdb called clonotypes with MiXCR, one entry per CDR3 protein. The sample carries approximately 610,000 distinct CDR3 sequences, roughly 15% recorded once. The sample comprised blood. Every receptor here comes from a woman aged 40 to 50 with Graves' ophthalmopathy.

There are many counts of this clonotype. This chain joins TRBV7-9 and TRBJ2-7, with D uncertain. The V gene lost 6 bases and the J gene lost 2 bases, with 14 bases spanning the gap. The germline CDR1 and CDR2 sequences are SEHNR and FQNEAQ (reference sequence). This CDR3 spans 14 amino acids. The CDR3 DNA is TGTGCCAGCAGTTCCGGGTATATTCCCTACGAGCAGTACTTC. It is translated as CASSSGYIPYEQYF.

Ten or more counts support this clonotype. The chain is built from TRBV20-1 and TRBJ1-1; tentatively, D is TRBD1 (6 bases). The germline V gene has CDR1 DFQATT and CDR2 SNEGSKA (reference sequence). The CDR3 spans 13 residues. Trimming took 2 bases from V and 1 from J, leaving 8 bases between them. CDR3: CSARKGGNTEAFF. The CDR3 DNA follows: TGCAGTGCTAGAAAAGGGGGGAACACTGAAGCTTTCTTT.

Many counts were recorded for this clonotype. The CDR3 loop reads CASSFWGGETEAFF. CDR3 bases: TGTGCCAGCAGCTTCTGGGGAGGTGAGACTGAAGCTTTCTTT. V and J are TRBV5-6 and TRBJ1-1, with unresolved D. V lost 2 bases and J 5 bases, leaving 13 bases between the germline ends. The CDR3 covers 14 residues. CDR1 and CDR2 from the germline V gene are SGHDT and YYEEEE.

This clonotype was seen only a few times. The chain is built from TRBV19 and TRBJ2-6; D unresolved. Germline V CDR1 and CDR2: LNHDA, SQIVND (reference sequence). Trimming took off 3 bases at V and 4 bases at J, with 19 bases between the two ends. CDR3 length equals 18 residues. CDR3 loop: CASSILHFRVTGANVLTF. The DNA for the CDR3 is TGTGCCAGTAGTATCCTCCACTTTAGGGTAACAGGGGCCAACGTCCTGACTTTC. Variable domain in full (rest from reference TRBV19 and TRBJ2-6): DGGITQSPKYLFRKEGQNVTLSCEQNLNHDAMYWYRQDPGQGLRLIYYSQIVNDFQKGDIAEGYSVSREKKESFPLTVTSAQKNPTAFYLCASSILHFRVTGANVLTFGAGSRLTVL.